These T cell receptor beta chains were read from a single sample in a study of shared clonotypes between healthy human individuals. Profiled with immunoSEQ multiplex PCR; TCRdb holds only in-frame clones, not every one. This sample carries some 600,000 clones, approximately 96% of them seen once, and the ten largest clones take about 0.12%. The sample taken for sequencing was naive CD8+ T cells sorted from blood. These receptor sequences come from a woman aged 25-40 years in good health. CDR3s include the opening cysteine and the closing phenylalanine or tryptophan. A D gene is named only where the DNA matches it firmly. Size is omitted from some rows. Given values are once, few, many or a class for expanded clones.

j_call: TRBJ2-3; clone_size: NA; v_call: TRBV7-3; d_call: TRBD1; cdr3_aa: CASNTGGNPRTDTQYF; cdr3_nt: TGTGCCAGCAATACAGGGGGCAATCCCCGAACAGATACGCAGTATTTT
j_call: TRBJ2-7; clone_size: NA; v_call: TRBV29-1; d_call: NA; cdr3_aa: CSVVQYEQYF; cdr3_nt: TGCAGCGTTGTCCAGTACGAGCAGTACTTC
j_call: TRBJ2-2; clone_size: NA; v_call: TRBV2; d_call: TRBD1; cdr3_aa: CASLWTGGGGELFF; cdr3_nt: TGTGCCAGCCTCTGGACAGGGGGCGGAGGGGAGCTGTTTTTT
j_call: TRBJ1-4; clone_size: NA; v_call: TRBV7-9; d_call: NA; cdr3_aa: CASSLVGKGEKLFF; cdr3_nt: TGTGCCAGCAGCTTAGTAGGGAAGGGAGAAAAACTGTTTTTT
j_call: TRBJ2-2; clone_size: NA; v_call: TRBV7-9; d_call: TRBD1; cdr3_aa: CASSLTGGPTGELFF; cdr3_nt: TGTGCCAGCAGCTTAACAGGGGGGCCCACCGGGGAGCTGTTTTTT
j_call: TRBJ2-1; clone_size: once; v_call: TRBV13; d_call: NA; cdr3_aa: CASSLGGSSYNEQFF; cdr3_nt: TGTGCCAGCAGCTTAGGCGGGAGCTCCTACAATGAGCAGTTCTTC
j_call: TRBJ1-5; clone_size: NA; v_call: TRBV19; d_call: NA; cdr3_aa: CASRLDGSNQPQHF; cdr3_nt: TGTGCCAGTAGGCTGGACGGTAGCAATCAGCCCCAGCATTTT
j_call: TRBJ2-5; clone_size: NA; v_call: TRBV28; d_call: TRBD2; cdr3_aa: CASSFLPSGLAVEETQYF; cdr3_nt: TGTGCCAGCAGTTTTTTACCAAGTGGGCTAGCGGTCGAAGAGACCCAGTACTTC
j_call: TRBJ2-7; clone_size: NA; v_call: TRBV29-1; d_call: NA; cdr3_aa: CSVEGLPSRSDEQYF; cdr3_nt: TGCAGCGTTGAAGGGCTTCCTTCTCGTTCGGACGAGCAGTACTTC
j_call: TRBJ2-7; clone_size: NA; v_call: TRBV11-2; d_call: NA; cdr3_aa: CASSLGWTNYEQYF; cdr3_nt: TGTGCCAGCAGCTTAGGGTGGACCAATTACGAGCAGTACTTC
j_call: TRBJ2-3; clone_size: NA; v_call: TRBV28; d_call: TRBD2; cdr3_aa: CASSWRTSANTDTQYF; cdr3_nt: TGTGCCAGCAGCTGGAGGACTAGCGCGAACACAGATACGCAGTATTTT
j_call: TRBJ2-1; clone_size: NA; v_call: TRBV13; d_call: NA; cdr3_aa: CASSFEGINYNEQFF; cdr3_nt: TGTGCCAGCAGCTTCGAGGGTATTAACTACAATGAGCAGTTCTTC
j_call: TRBJ2-5; clone_size: NA; v_call: TRBV7-9; d_call: NA; cdr3_aa: CASRSTGYQETQYF; cdr3_nt: TGTGCCAGCAGATCAACAGGGTACCAAGAGACCCAGTACTTC
j_call: TRBJ2-1; clone_size: NA; v_call: TRBV20-1; d_call: NA; cdr3_aa: CSAKNNEQFF; cdr3_nt: TGCAGTGCTAAAAACAATGAGCAGTTCTTC
j_call: TRBJ1-4; clone_size: NA; v_call: TRBV7-8; d_call: NA; cdr3_aa: CASSLTGNLYEKLFF; cdr3_nt: TGTGCCAGCAGCTTAACAGGGAATTTGTACGAAAAACTGTTTTTT
j_call: TRBJ2-7; clone_size: NA; v_call: TRBV27; d_call: TRBD1; cdr3_aa: CASSPRQGAYEQYF; cdr3_nt: TGTGCCAGCAGTCCGCGACAGGGGGCTTACGAGCAGTACTTC
j_call: TRBJ1-1; clone_size: NA; v_call: TRBV6-1; d_call: NA; cdr3_aa: CASRGQNTEAFF; cdr3_nt: TGTGCCAGCAGGGGACAGAACACTGAAGCTTTCTTT
j_call: TRBJ2-2; clone_size: once; v_call: TRBV6-5; d_call: TRBD2; cdr3_aa: CASSYWVTSVDGELFF; cdr3_nt: TGTGCCAGCAGTTATTGGGTGACTAGCGTGGACGGGGAGCTGTTTTTT
j_call: TRBJ2-7; clone_size: NA; v_call: TRBV6-1; d_call: NA; cdr3_aa: CATRLDSSYEQYF; cdr3_nt: TGTGCCACCCGACTGGACAGCTCCTACGAGCAGTACTTC
j_call: TRBJ2-1; clone_size: NA; v_call: TRBV19; d_call: TRBD2; cdr3_aa: CASSMIWTSGRSYNEQFF; cdr3_nt: TGTGCCAGTAGTATGATTTGGACTAGCGGGAGATCCTACAATGAGCAGTTCTTC
j_call: TRBJ2-1; clone_size: NA; v_call: TRBV28; d_call: NA; cdr3_aa: CASSFFSGGGYWKGFF; cdr3_nt: TGTGCCAGCAGTTTCTTTTCGGGGGGCGGCTACTGGAAGGGGTTCTTC
j_call: TRBJ1-1; clone_size: once; v_call: TRBV28; d_call: NA; cdr3_aa: CASRYPTGNTEAFF; cdr3_nt: TGTGCCAGCAGGTACCCGACAGGGAACACTGAAGCTTTCTTT